The entry below describes one T cell receptor beta chain. Antigen unknown. In the original workflow: After removing out-of-frame reads, 2 million to 2.5 million distinct TCRbeta sequences remained. TCRdb's table, derived via immunoSEQ multiplex PCR, lists solely in-frame clones and lacks some. The D gene and trimming were derived from the DNA, and the V and J assignments and clone size from that table. The sample gives about 48,000 clones, 78% of which show up once; 0.75% to 0.9% is in the top ten. The record originates from a study of memory CD4+ T cells and cytomegalovirus serostatus. Study-wide background: Healthy Belgian adult donors included about nine CMV-positive and some 24 CMV-negative people. Overall study results and limits: Suggested: most of the CMV-linked TCR signature lies in CD4+ memory cells. Of under 200 reported CMV TCRbeta sequences, some 67 were found in memory CD4+ repertoires.

Single viable CD3+CD4+CD8-CD45RO+ cells were sorted as the memory CD4+ T cells. The sequence was collected from an adult in good health and CMV-seronegative. The source material was memory CD4+ T cells from blood.

CDR3 sequence (DNA): TGTGCCAGCAGCCGTTCTTACAGGGCCGAGCAGTACTTC. Residues: CASSRSYRAEQYF. The chain joins TRBV7-9 to TRBJ2-7, with D possibly TRBD1 on 6 matching bases. Germline V lookup: CDR1 SEHNR, CDR2 FQNEAQ (reference sequence). This CDR3 has 13 residues. Trimming left V 5 bases short and J 6 bases short, with 14 bases between.